Given below is one T cell receptor beta chain in context. This clonotype was detected only a few times. Its specific antigen is unknown. Per-base quality was not reported, and no clone a single base away is much larger than it. This specimen's time point label, per the study, means: newly diagnosed GD, antithyroid drugs for less than 3 months. For both TCR sequencing and RNA sequencing, RNA was extracted from PBMCs in TRIzol. The diagnosis of Graves' disease was made according to American Thyroid Association guidelines. Patients were recruited from an endocrinology department in Xi'an, China. From each patient, 8 to 10 milliliters of peripheral blood was collected into an EDTA anticoagulant tube. Ficoll Paque Plus density gradient separation was used to isolate PBMCs, and no additional T cell sorting was done. An Agilent 2100 Bioanalyzer and agarose gel were used to check RNA quality, and a NanoDrop 2000 was used to measure RNA concentration.

Trimming leaves V shorter by 4 bases and J shorter by 2 bases, with the junction holding 7 bases beyond the gene matches. From its cysteine to its phenylalanine, the CDR3 spans 15 amino acids. The kept DNA is CDR3 alone, 45 bases in frame from the first base. For CDR1 and CDR2, the germline V gene (reference sequence) lists LGHDT and YNNKEL. The library was generated by multiplex PCR. Sequencing used an Illumina HiSeq 4000. CDR3 regions were amplified by Arm-PCR with iRepertoire HTBI primers to construct TCR beta libraries. Before sequencing, the PCR products went through gel purification. Turning to the authors' computational methods: Gene usage analysis of CDR3 amino acid clonotypes used the roughly 60 TRBV and some 15 TRBJ segments found across samples. COPE and FqMerger were used to merge filtered high-quality paired reads into contigs. BLAST was used to align contigs to IMGT TRBV, TRBD and TRBJ reference genes, and CDR3 was defined according to IMGT. Any clonotype with a frequency above 0.1% was counted as a highly expanded clone. Repertoire diversity was measured by Shannon entropy, and V-J evenness by the Gini coefficient. Public clonotypes were defined as clonotypes shared by more than one individual. TCRdb handled the public reads itself, with Q25 trimming in fastp and clone calling in MiXCR, and kept productive beta chains. For every CDR3 protein sequence, its rows merge into one entry that carries the most common genes and DNA. The V and J calls and clone size come from TCRdb's table, not from the authors' own analysis. The sample table shows under 800,000 distinct CDR3 sequences, and around 17% are seen once. The ten largest clones take up around a sixth of the sample.

The source of the sample is a study of regulatory T cells in long-lasting Graves disease (dated by TCRdb to about 2021). A note on the overall study: In the newly diagnosed Graves' disease group, patients had been taking antithyroid drugs for less than 3 months. This study used TCR sequencing and RNA sequencing of peripheral blood to compare persistent Graves' disease patients against newly diagnosed Graves' disease patients. A total of around 35 samples underwent TCR sequencing, from about 13 patients with persistent Graves' disease and approximately 20 patients with newly diagnosed Graves' disease. The study took place in China and was registered as a clinical trial. The full study reports these points: The authors acknowledged the small sample size as a limitation that may reduce accuracy. Sequencing and analysis were limited to the TCR beta chain. Peripheral blood alone was examined, since thyroid tissue, which constituted the primary lesion, could not be accessed. More public clonotypes were shared among persistent patients (under 3,000) than among newly diagnosed patients (966). Compared with newly diagnosed patients, persistent Graves' disease patients had lower TCR Shannon entropy and fewer highly expanded clones, which suggests clonal expansion. Persistent disease showed preferential use of TRBV28, TRBJ1-2 and TRBJ2-5, whereas newly diagnosed disease favored TRBV20-1 and TRBJ2-1.

This sample was shared with a second study, whose subject was T cells in Graves' hyperthyroidism and ophthalmopathy. The second paper states: Stable Graves' hyperthyroidism was defined as no progression to ophthalmopathy during 18 months of follow-up. Hyperthyroidism patients were aged 18 to 65 years and newly diagnosed, with disease duration of less than 2 months. The study excluded patients with uncontrolled infections, other autoimmune diseases, pregnancy or lactation. Diagnoses were established on the basis of clinical symptoms, serum thyroxine and TRAb, thyroid ultrasound, and orbital computed tomography. For the first round of RT-PCR on the TCR CDR3, the HTBI primer set was used together with the Qiagen OneStep RT-PCR kit. Most expanded thyroid clonotypes (frequency above 0.001) were also found in blood, which suggests that blood repertoires may mirror thyroid immune responses. A model built on a 13 V-J signature distinguished ophthalmopathy from stable hyperthyroidism, reaching over 85% sensitivity and approximately 83% specificity in cross-validation and 80%/75% in testing. In validation, the model predicted progression to ophthalmopathy with 55% to 71% sensitivity and less than 80% specificity, a median of 6.5 months before onset. TCR V-J signatures able to tell the groups apart were searched for in a discovery cohort of 100 patients, of whom under 45 had Graves' ophthalmopathy and about 60 had stable Graves' hyperthyroidism. An independent validation cohort of under 20 hyperthyroidism patients and 17 patients who later progressed to ophthalmopathy tested prospective prediction of ophthalmopathy. For training and testing, the 95 to 100 patients in the discovery cohort were randomly divided in a 7:3 ratio. Thyroid tissue and blood T-cell repertoires from roughly 6 Graves' hyperthyroidism patients were also compared in the study. After blood sampling, hyperthyroidism patients were treated with methimazole at a starting dose of 30 mg daily, and ophthalmopathy patients were treated with high-dose intravenous methylprednisolone. A second multiplex PCR round built the libraries, followed by size selection and purification. The libraries were sequenced on an Illumina HiSeq2000 using paired-end 100 bp reads. SOAPnuke was used to process the raw data, throwing out any read that contained adapters or uncalled bases, had a mean Phred below 15, or lacked an exact constant-primer or identifier match. COPE v1.2.5 was used to merge the high-quality paired reads, and each unique nucleotide sequence was defined as a clonotype. MiTCR v1.1 was used to align clonotypes to the IMGT TRBV, TRBD and TRBJ reference segments. Only V-J combinations with frequency above 0.0001, covering 99% to 99.2% of repertoires, were analysed. The TCS score was defined as F50 (clonal expansion) divided by E x V (chaos), with BLOSUM62-based TCRdist calculated between CDR3 peptides within each V-J. Welch's t-statistics and random forest reduced 500 to 550 V-J features to under 15, which were used in a naive Bayes classifier (R e1071). Sample size was not statistically predetermined, and investigators were not blinded to group allocation. The paper describes TCR Vbeta CDR3 sequencing of 140 or so peripheral blood samples, made up of under 50 ophthalmopathy patients, roughly 72 hyperthyroidism patients and about 17 progressor patients.

The specimen comprised peripheral blood mononuclear cells (PBMCs), sampled at new diagnosis, from a patient treated with antithyroid drugs. The chain is made from TRBV3-1 and TRBJ1-1, with 7 bases aligning to TRBD1. The TCR comes from a woman in her thirties with Graves disease. Donor details come from another sample of the same person, matched by shared clones. The nucleotide sequence reads as follows: TGTGCCAGCAGCCCTCCAAACAGGGGTAACACTGAAGCTTTCTTT. Translated, it gives CASSPPNRGNTEAFF.